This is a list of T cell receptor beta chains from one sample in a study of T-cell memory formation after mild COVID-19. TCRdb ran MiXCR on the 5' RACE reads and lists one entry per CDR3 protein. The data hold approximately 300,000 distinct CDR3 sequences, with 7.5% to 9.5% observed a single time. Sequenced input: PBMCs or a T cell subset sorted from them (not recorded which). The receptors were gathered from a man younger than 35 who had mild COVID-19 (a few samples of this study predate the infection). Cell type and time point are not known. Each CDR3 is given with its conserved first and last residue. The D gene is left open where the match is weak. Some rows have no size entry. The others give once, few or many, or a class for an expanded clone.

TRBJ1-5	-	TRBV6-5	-	CASSYSRAGQPQHF	TGTGCCAGCAGTTACAGCAGGGCAGGTCAGCCCCAGCATTTT
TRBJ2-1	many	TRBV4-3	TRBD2	CASSPSGGPLYNEQFF	TGCGCCAGCAGCCCTTCGGGGGGGCCCTTGTACAATGAGCAGTTCTTC
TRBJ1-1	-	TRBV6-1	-	CASIVDRSDTEAFF	TGTGCCAGCATCGTCGACAGGTCGGACACTGAAGCTTTCTTT
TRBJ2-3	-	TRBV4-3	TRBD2	CASSQDLGTSGFSDTQYF	TGCGCCAGCAGCCAAGATCTAGGGACTAGCGGATTTTCAGATACGCAGTATTTT
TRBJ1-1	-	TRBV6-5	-	CASSYLKTGTEAFF	TGTGCCAGCAGTTATTTGAAGACGGGCACTGAAGCTTTCTTT
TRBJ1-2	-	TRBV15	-	CATSSGGAPESGYTF	TGTGCCACCAGCAGCGGCGGGGCCCCGGAGAGTGGCTACACCTTC
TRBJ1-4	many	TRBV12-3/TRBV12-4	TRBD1	CASSSGTGGGEKLFF	TGTGCCAGCAGCTCCGGGACAGGGGGCGGGGAAAAACTGTTTTTT
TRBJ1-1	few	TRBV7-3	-	CASSFSSATEAFF	TGTGCCAGCAGCTTTTCTTCCGCTACTGAAGCTTTCTTT
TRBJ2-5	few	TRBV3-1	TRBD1	CASSQPTGAETQYF	TGTGCCAGCAGCCAGCCGACAGGGGCAGAGACCCAGTACTTC
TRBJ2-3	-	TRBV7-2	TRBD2	CASSARLAGGRDTQYF	TGTGCCAGCAGCGCGCGACTAGCGGGGGGCCGGGATACGCAGTATTTT
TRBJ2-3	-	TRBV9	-	CASSASRDTYTDTQYF	TGTGCCAGCAGCGCGAGCCGGGACACCTACACAGATACGCAGTATTTT
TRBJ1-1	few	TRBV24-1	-	CATSGTNTEAFF	TGTGCCACCAGTGGAACCAACACTGAAGCTTTCTTT
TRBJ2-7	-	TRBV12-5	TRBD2	CASGRSGGLYEQYF	TGTGCTAGTGGCCGTAGCGGGGGGCTCTACGAGCAGTACTTC
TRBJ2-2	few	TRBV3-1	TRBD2	CASSHSVRLAGDQRDDYTGELFF	TGTGCCAGCAGCCATAGCGTAAGACTAGCGGGGGACCAACGTGATGACTACACCGGGGAGCTGTTTTTT